This TCR beta chain originates from a study of cytomegalovirus exposure and HLA in healthy donors. 13 Jbeta primers and 60 Vbeta primers were used for the PCR. Libraries were prepared by immunoSEQ multiplex PCR; TCRdb keeps only in-frame clonotypes and omits some of them. The sample includes 150,000 to 200,000 clones, approximately 70% of them seen just once. About this clone itself: The antigen remains undetermined.

V dropped 7 bases and J dropped 7 bases, with 13 bases sitting between them. This CDR3 comprises 12 residues. CDR1 is MNHNY, CDR2 SVGAGI, per germline (reference sequence). Overall study findings and caveats: Solely CMV serostatus was available to characterize immune exposure. Per published accounts, TCR beta sequences correctly predicted the HLA-A and HLA-B alleles of most subjects.

The rearrangement uses TRBV6-6 and TRBJ1-2; D ambiguous. This clonotype was sampled from a human donor in good health. What was sequenced was PBMCs. The CDR3 nucleotides read TGTGCCAGCAATCCGGGAAAAGGTGGCTACACCTTC. Its translation is CASNPGKGGYTF.